This T cell receptor beta chain was recovered during a study of blood T cell repertoires in COVID-19 (dated by TCRdb to between 2020 and 2021). In terms of the full investigation: Samples from collaborators originated in the United States, Italy and Spain and spanned both the acute and convalescent phases of COVID-19. HLA class I and class II types, where available, came from metadata supplied by the sample provider rather than from assay-based typing. The prospective study material was composed of cDNA or gDNA derived from T cells, B-cell-depleted T cells, or PBMCs. The dataset comprised deeply sampled blood TCRbeta repertoires from subjects exposed to, actively infected with, or recovered from COVID-19. Sample metadata almost always included a de-identified subject ID, COVID-19 status, age in years and sex. Samples were obtained from the ongoing ImmuneRACE study (first 160 participants) and from 1,000 to 1,500 subjects provided by 6 global collaborators. The repertoires were released in a freely available public database intended as a resource for research on the immune response to SARS-CoV-2. Points the paper makes about the study in general: The amount of clinical and demographic metadata varied by source and participant and was provided uncurated.

The V end gives up 4 bases and the J end 0 bases, leaving 3 bases in the junction not matched to a gene. From the cysteine through the phenylalanine, the CDR3 covers 14 amino acids. Solely the CDR3 DNA is kept, with 42 bases framed from the first base. The germline V gene encodes CDR1 SGHRS and CDR2 YFSETQ. Concerning this clone itself: It lacks a known antigen. Within one base of it there is no much larger clone, and no base qualities were kept. This specimen includes other DNA sequences encoding the same CDR3.

In Seattle, one collaborating source enrolled patients while the infection was active and tracked those patients longitudinally over the course of disease. Collaborating institutions collected whole blood in K2EDTA tubes following their own protocols. Collaborator samples were shipped for TCRbeta analysis as frozen whole blood, isolated PBMCs, or DNA extracted from either sample type. TCRbeta CDR3 regions were amplified from genomic DNA by means of the immunoSEQ Assay, a bias-controlled multiplex PCR. Per the source publication's procedure: Nucleated cell counts per sample were estimated from amplification of reference gene primers within the assay. To quantify the absolute abundance of each unique TCRbeta CDR3 rearrangement, sequence reads were collapsed and filtered. For each sample, productive Simpson clonality was calculated as the square root of Simpson's diversity index over productive rearrangements. As stored in TCRdb, this immuneACCESS dataset retains in-frame rearrangements with V and J assigned. A fraction of the clones does not appear; measured against another copy, unresolved V genes explain less than half of the discrepancy, and the remainder lacks a known reason. D and trimming were read from the DNA, whereas the V and J calls and clone size are those reported in that table. A total of roughly 340,000 clones appear in this sample, about nine tenths of them only once. Of the sample, about 6.3% is held by the ten largest clones.

Material: peripheral blood. This TCR derives from a woman in her 50s with COVID-19, enrolled during active disease. The rearranged chain carries TRBV5-1 and TRBJ1-1; the central 7 bases match TRBD1. The sequence in DNA is TGCGCCAGCAGCCGGGGACAGTTGAACACTGAAGCTTTCTTT. Its translation is CASSRGQLNTEAFF.